This entry lists 28 T cell receptor beta chains sequenced from one sample in a study of cytomegalovirus exposure and HLA in healthy donors. The study ran its PCR with 60 Vbeta and 13 Jbeta primers. Sequencing used immunoSEQ multiplex PCR; TCRdb keeps in-frame clones, though not all of them. Seen here are over 150,000 clones, 80% observed once, and the top ten hold 1%. Sequencing used PBMCs. These receptors were obtained from a woman aged 45 to 65 in good health and CMV-seropositive.

The genes are TRBV9 and TRBJ2-7; 12 bases line up with TRBD2. In germline, CDR1 is SGDLS, CDR2 YYNGEE. This CDR3 contains 16 residues. The V segment lost 4 bases and the J segment 2 bases; nucleotides outside the gene matches: 7. The CDR3 loop reads CASSHGTSGLTYEQYF. CDR3 in DNA: TGTGCCAGCAGCCACGGGACTAGCGGGCTCACCTACGAGCAGTACTTC.

The rearrangement links TRBV6-5 to TRBJ2-7; the D is unclear. The germline V gene has CDR1 MNHEY and CDR2 SVGAGI. Trimming removed 6 bases at V and 4 bases at J, with 10 bases between. The CDR3 is 12 residues long. The CDR3 region is CASSPTLYEQYF. The CDR3 nucleotides are TGTGCCAGCAGCCCAACCCTATACGAGCAGTACTTC.

The V gene is TRBV7-6, the J gene TRBJ1-2; 9 nucleotides agree with TRBD1. Germline V CDR1 and CDR2: SGHVS, FNYEAQ. J was trimmed by 0 bases and V by 0 bases; bases with no gene match: 5. There are 17 residues in the CDR3. The DNA of the CDR3 is TGTGCCAGCAGCTTAGCAGGACAGGGGCGACCTAACTATGGCTACACCTTC. Translated, it gives CASSLAGQGRPNYGYTF.

The rearrangement links TRBV28 to TRBJ2-1; 15 bases match TRBD2. Germline assignment: CDR1 MDHEN and CDR2 SYDVKM. CDR3 length equals 16 residues. Germline trimming cut 1 base from V and 15 bases from J; bases unmatched to any gene: 10. The CDR3 is CASSLSGTSGGRGRFF. In nucleotides, the CDR3 is TGTGCCAGCAGTTTATCTGGGACTAGCGGGGGGAGGGGTCGGTTCTTC. The variable domain in full, completed from reference TRBV28 and TRBJ2-1, reads DVKVTQSSRYLVKRTGEKVFLECVQDMDHENMFWYRQDPGLGLRLIYFSYDVKMKEKGDIPEGYSVSREKKERFSLILESASTNQTSMYLCASSLSGTSGGRGRFFGPGTRLTVL.

The chain joins TRBV10-3 to TRBJ2-2; TRBD2 is a possible D gene (6 bases). The CDR3 is 14 amino acids. Germline V lookup: CDR1 ENHRY, CDR2 SYGVKD. V was cut by 6 bases and J by 7 bases, with 15 bases left in between. CDR3 DNA: TGTGCCATCAGGAGGGGACTGGATAACGGGGAGCTGTTTTTT. This encodes CAIRRGLDNGELFF.

The chain couples TRBV6-1 to TRBJ1-4; D possibly corresponds to TRBD1 (6 bases). The CDR3 is 13 amino acids. The V gene lost 8 bases and the J gene lost 3 bases, with 10 bases spanning the gap. The V gene's germline CDR1 is MNHNS and CDR2 SASEGT. The CDR3 nucleotides read TGTGCCAGCGCCAGGGGTTCTAATGAAAAACTGTTTTTT. Amino acids: CASARGSNEKLFF.

The V and J genes are TRBV29-1 and TRBJ2-3; possible D gene TRBD1, 5 bases. The CDR3 covers 12 residues. Trimming shortened V by 6 bases and J by 3 bases, and 10 bases separated the two germline ends. Germline V gene data show CDR1 as SQVTM and CDR2 as ANQGSEA. CDR3 loop: CSVSQGTDTQYF. CDR3 sequence (DNA): TGCAGCGTATCGCAGGGAACAGATACGCAGTATTTT.

This clone was observed a single time. Its ends do not fully match the called genes, so a read error is possible. The chain recombines TRBV7-9 with TRBJ2-7; TRBD2 might be the D (5 bases). From germline, CDR1 is SEHNR and CDR2 FQNEAQ (reference sequence). The CDR3 is 15 amino acids. CDR3 residues: CSSSLAPRGIYEQYF. The DNA for the CDR3 is TGTTCCAGCAGCTTGGCCCCTCGAGGGATCTACGAGCAGTACTTC.

This clone has more than one count but fewer than ten. The chain uses TRBV5-1 and TRBJ1-4, with 7 bases fitting TRBD1. Germline loops: CDR1 SGHRS, CDR2 YFSETQ. V was pared by 0 bases and J by 3 bases, with 5 bases of the junction left unmatched. The CDR3 has 16 residues. CDR3 amino acids: CASSLEVGQPNEKLFF. CDR3 DNA: TGCGCCAGCAGCTTGGAAGTGGGACAGCCTAATGAAAAACTGTTTTTT.

This chain uses TRBV5-8 with TRBJ2-1, with 8 bases that match TRBD1. CDR3 length: 14 amino acids. CDR1 and CDR2 from the germline V gene are SGHTS and YDEGEE. The trim removed 4 bases at V and 8 bases at J, leaving 8 bases unmatched. CDR3 sequence: CASSGRGRGDEQFF. The CDR3 coding sequence is TGTGCCAGCAGCGGCAGGGGGCGAGGGGATGAGCAGTTCTTC.

The rearrangement joins TRBV28 to TRBJ2-3; 7 positions agree with TRBD2. The V and J ends lost 5 bases and 2 bases, in that order; junction bases with no gene match: 13. Germline assignment: CDR1 MDHEN and CDR2 SYDVKM. This CDR3 has 17 amino acids. The DNA of the CDR3 is TGTGCCAGCAGTAAGCTGGGGGGACTACCGGCCACAGATACGCAGTATTTT. This translates into CASSKLGGLPATDTQYF.

J is TRBJ2-7 and V is TRBV18, with D unclear. This CDR3 region has 13 residues. CDR1 and CDR2 from the germline V gene are KGHSH and LQKENI. V was shortened by 4 bases and J by 2 bases, with 9 bases between the two germline ends. DNA of the CDR3: TGTGCCAGCTCACTTACAGAAGCCTACGAGCAGTACTTC. Translation gives CASSLTEAYEQYF.

This chain joins TRBV9 and TRBJ2-2; 7 bases are shared with TRBD1. The CDR3 has 16 amino acids. V lost 0 bases to trimming and J lost 1 base; unmatched junction nucleotides: 3. Germline V gene data show CDR1 as SGDLS and CDR2 as YYNGEE. CDR3 loop: CASSVEGAGNTGELFF. The CDR3 region has the DNA TGTGCCAGCAGCGTAGAGGGGGCTGGGAACACCGGGGAGCTGTTTTTT.

The CDR3 nucleotides read TGTGCCAGCAGTCATCCTCAGATGAACACTGAAGCTTTCTTT. Translated: CASSHPQMNTEAFF. The chain is built from TRBV27 and TRBJ1-1; D ambiguous. The CDR3 extends over 14 amino acids. The germline gives CDR1 MNHEY, CDR2 SMNVEV (reference sequence). Trimming stripped 5 bases from V and 0 bases from J, with 10 bases between.

This clone is a singleton in its sample. J is TRBJ2-1 and V is TRBV7-8; the D gene is possibly TRBD2 (6 bases). V gave up 5 bases and J gave up 2 bases, with 7 bases separating them. Germline V gives CDR1 SGHVS, CDR2 FQNEAQ. The CDR3 has 13 residues. The DNA of the CDR3 is TGTGCCAGCAGCGCGGGAACCTACAATGAGCAGTTCTTC. It yields the protein CASSAGTYNEQFF.

V is TRBV9 and J is TRBJ2-5; no clear D. The closer fit of TRBJ2-7 to the DNA end suggests the J call may be wrong. Germline CDR1 SGDLS, CDR2 YYNGEE. This CDR3 is 15 amino acids long. The CDR3 DNA reads TGTGCCAGCAGCGTAGGTTATGCCTTTTCCTACGAGCAGTACTTC. This gives the protein CASSVGYAFSYEQYF.

The chain recombines TRBV5-4 with TRBJ2-2; unclear D gene. Looked up from germline, CDR1 is SGHNT and CDR2 is YYREEE (reference sequence). Trimming pared 0 bases from V and 5 bases from J, leaving 8 bases between. The CDR3 consists of 14 residues. CDR3 in DNA: TGTGCCAGCAGCTTGGACGGGTCAACCGGGGAGCTGTTTTTT. Protein sequence: CASSLDGSTGELFF.

As DNA, the CDR3 is TGTGCCAGCAGCCCTTTACAGACCCCCAACACTGAAGCTTTCTTT. It specifies CASSPLQTPNTEAFF. V usage is TRBV9 and J usage is TRBJ1-1, with D unresolved. V dropped 4 bases and J dropped 2 bases, with 15 bases sitting between them. The CDR3 is made up of 15 amino acids. Germline values: CDR1 SGDLS, CDR2 YYNGEE.

This clone occurred a few times. This chain joins TRBV27 and TRBJ2-1; 9 bases map to TRBD1. Germline-derived CDR1 and CDR2 are MNHEY and SMNVEV (reference sequence). This CDR3 has 19 residues. Unmatched junction bases numbered 19, after V lost 10 bases and J lost 0 bases. The CDR3 sequence is CATRPLQGQGISSYNEQFF. CDR3 DNA sequence: TGTGCCACCAGACCCCTCCAGGGACAGGGTATCAGCTCCTACAATGAGCAGTTCTTC.

The rearrangement joins TRBV7-2 to TRBJ2-5, with unresolved D. The CDR3 has 15 residues. Per germline, CDR1 SGHTA and CDR2 FQGNSA. V gave up 1 base and J gave up 4 bases, with 13 bases separating them. DNA of the CDR3: TGTGCCAGCAGCTTAGACCCCAGTGCCAGAGAGACCCAGTACTTC. Its translation: CASSLDPSARETQYF.

A single count supports this clone. The V call is TRBV29-1, the J call TRBJ2-3; no firm D call. Between the trimmed V and J ends, which lost 5 bases and 3 bases, there was a span of 18 bases. CDR3 length: 15 residues. Germline V CDR1 and CDR2: SQVTM, ANQGSEA. The CDR3 here is CSVLQTHTRTDTQYF. The CDR3 DNA reads TGCAGCGTTCTTCAAACTCATACGCGAACAGATACGCAGTATTTT.

The sample holds one count of this clone. The chain has TRBV18 and TRBJ1-1; no firm D call. Looked up from germline, CDR1 is KGHSH and CDR2 is LQKENI. Between the trimmed V and J ends, which lost 8 bases and 1 base, there was a span of 17 bases. The CDR3 extends over 15 amino acids. CDR3: CASHQSRGRNTEAFF. In nucleotides, the CDR3 is TGTGCCAGCCACCAATCTAGAGGGAGGAACACTGAAGCTTTCTTT. Looking up the rest from reference TRBV18 and TRBJ1-1 gives the full variable domain: NAGVMQNPRHLVRRRGQEARLRCSPMKGHSHVYWYRQLPEEGLKFMVYLQKENIIDESGMPKERFSAEFPKEGPSILRIQQVVRGDSAAYFCASHQSRGRNTEAFFGQGTRLTVV.

This clone showed up just a few times. The chain recombines TRBV7-2 with TRBJ2-7; 9 bases are shared with TRBD2. Germline CDR1 SGHTA, CDR2 FQGNSA. The trim removed 2 bases at V and 3 bases at J, leaving 5 bases unmatched. The length of the CDR3 is 15 residues. CDR3: CASSLPPAGGYEQYF. The DNA for the CDR3 is TGTGCCAGCAGCTTACCGCCAGCGGGGGGCTACGAGCAGTACTTC.

The CDR3 coding sequence is TGTGCCAGCAGTTTATGGGGACAGTACACTGAAGCTTTCTTT. The encoded protein is CASSLWGQYTEAFF. This chain connects TRBV28 to TRBJ1-1, with 7 bases fitting TRBD1. Germline values: CDR1 MDHEN, CDR2 SYDVKM. V shed 0 bases, J shed 3 bases, and the junction held 1 base outside the gene matches. The CDR3 length is 14 residues.

Regarding this clone: A junction boundary mismatches the germline segment, possibly from a read error. This rearrangement joins TRBV28 to TRBJ1-1; tentative D call: TRBD1 (5 bases). CDR3 length: 11 amino acids. The V gene's germline CDR1 is MDHEN and CDR2 SYDVKM. CDR3 protein: CASSFRRVNAF. CDR3 nucleotide sequence: TGTGCCAGCAGTTTTCGCAGGGTAAACGCATTT.

The chain is built from TRBV6-1 and TRBJ2-5, with TRBD2 identical over 7 bases. This CDR3 is 15 amino acids long. V shed 3 bases, J shed 3 bases, and the junction held 7 bases outside the gene matches. CDR1 is MNHNS and CDR2 is SASEGT in the germline V gene. The DNA of the CDR3 is TGTGCCAGCAGTGATTGGTCTAGCGGAGAAGAGACCCAGTACTTC. Protein sequence: CASSDWSSGEETQYF.

The V call is TRBV6-5, the J call TRBJ2-3, with 10 bases aligning to TRBD1. Germline CDR1 is MNHEY and CDR2 is SVGAGI. The CDR3 contains 16 residues. V lost 0 bases, J lost 2 bases, and 2 bases stayed unmatched. In DNA form, the CDR3 reads TGTGCCAGCAGTTACTCGGGGACAGGGGTCACAGATACGCAGTATTTT. Its protein product is CASSYSGTGVTDTQYF.

This clone occurred once. V and J are TRBV7-8 and TRBJ2-1; D remains unclear. Germline CDR1 and CDR2: SGHVS and FQNEAQ. V was pared by 5 bases and J by 3 bases, with 8 bases between. This CDR3 comprises 13 residues. CDR3 protein: CASSTDIYNEQFF. CDR3 nucleotide sequence: TGTGCCAGCAGCACAGACATCTACAATGAGCAGTTCTTC. Based on the CDR3 plus reference TRBV7-8 and TRBJ2-1, the full variable domain is GAGVSQSPRYKVAKRGQDVALRCDPISGHVSLFWYQQALGQGPEFLTYFQNEAQLDKSGLPSDRFFAERPEGSVSTLKIQRTQQEDSAVYLCASSTDIYNEQFFGPGTRLTVL.